One and the same sample provided the 2 T cell receptor beta chains below, sequenced in a study of siplizumab effects on memory and regulatory T cells. Clones were read by immunoSEQ multiplex PCR, and TCRdb kept only the in-frame ones, dropping some. Counted here are roughly 100,000 clones, approximately 90% occurring once; the ten biggest clones make up about 1.1%. Sequencing was done on a sample of CD4+ T cells sorted from blood. The receptors originated from a human donor in good health.

In nucleotides, the CDR3 is TGTGCCAGCAGCCAAGAGGCGGGAACCGGCGAGCAGTTCTTC. It is translated as CASSQEAGTGEQFF. J is TRBJ2-1 and V is TRBV14; D is possibly TRBD2 (6 bases). Trimming left V 0 bases short and J 10 bases short, with 13 bases between. Germline-derived CDR1 and CDR2 are SGHDN and FVKESK. The CDR3 contains 14 residues.

The CDR3: CASSLPTGWNTEAFF. The CDR3 DNA sequence: TGTGCCAGCAGTTTACCTACAGGCTGGAACACTGAAGCTTTCTTT. V usage is TRBV28 and J usage is TRBJ1-1; possible D gene TRBD1, 5 bases. Trimming cost V 2 bases and J 1 base, with 11 bases left between them. CDR1 is MDHEN and CDR2 is SYDVKM in the germline V gene. The CDR3 totals 15 residues.